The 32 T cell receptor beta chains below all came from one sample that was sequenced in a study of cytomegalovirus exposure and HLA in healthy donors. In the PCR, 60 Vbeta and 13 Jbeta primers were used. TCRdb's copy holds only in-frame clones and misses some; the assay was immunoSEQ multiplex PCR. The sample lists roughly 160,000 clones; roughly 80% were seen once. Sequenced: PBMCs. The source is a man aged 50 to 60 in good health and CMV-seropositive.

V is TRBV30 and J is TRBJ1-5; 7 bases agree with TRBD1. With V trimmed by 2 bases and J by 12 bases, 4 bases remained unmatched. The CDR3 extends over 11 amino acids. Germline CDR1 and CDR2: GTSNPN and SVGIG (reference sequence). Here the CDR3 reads CAWSTDRYQHF. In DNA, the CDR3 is TGTGCCTGGAGTACGGACAGGTACCAGCATTTT.

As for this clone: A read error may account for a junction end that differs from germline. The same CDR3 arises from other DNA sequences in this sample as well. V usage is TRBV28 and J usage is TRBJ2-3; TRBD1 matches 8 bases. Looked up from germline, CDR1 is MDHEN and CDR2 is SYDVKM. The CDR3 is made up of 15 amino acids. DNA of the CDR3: TGTGCCAGCAGTTTTCAGGGGGCCGACACAGATACGCAGTATTTC. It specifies CASSFQGADTDTQYF.

The CDR3 DNA sequence: TGTGCCAGCAGCACCCTTGCGGGGGCCCTCTCCTACGAGCAGTACTTC. This encodes CASSTLAGALSYEQYF. The chain links TRBV7-6 to TRBJ2-7, with D possibly matching TRBD2 (7 bases). Germline V gene sequence: CDR1 SGHVS, CDR2 FNYEAQ. The CDR3 runs 16 residues. V was shortened by 5 bases and J by 0 bases, with 17 bases between the two germline ends.

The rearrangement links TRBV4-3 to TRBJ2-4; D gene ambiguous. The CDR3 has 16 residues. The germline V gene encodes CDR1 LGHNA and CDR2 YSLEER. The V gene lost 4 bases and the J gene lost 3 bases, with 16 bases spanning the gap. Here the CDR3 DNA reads TGCGCCAGCAGCCGACCCCGGAGAAGTGTCAAAAACATTCAGTACTTC. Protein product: CASSRPRRSVKNIQYF.

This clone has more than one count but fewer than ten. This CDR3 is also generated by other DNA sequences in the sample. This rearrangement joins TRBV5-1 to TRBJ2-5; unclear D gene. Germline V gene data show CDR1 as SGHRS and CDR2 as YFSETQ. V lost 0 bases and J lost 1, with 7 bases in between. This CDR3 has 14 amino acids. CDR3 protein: CASSLVGGQETQYF. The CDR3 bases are TGCGCCAGCAGCTTGGTTGGCGGCCAAGAGACCCAGTACTTC.

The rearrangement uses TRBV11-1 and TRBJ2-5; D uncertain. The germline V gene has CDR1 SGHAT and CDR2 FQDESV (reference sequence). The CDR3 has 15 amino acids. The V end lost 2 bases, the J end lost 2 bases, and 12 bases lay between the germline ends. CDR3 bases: TGTGCCAGCAGCTTATTACGAAAGAGGCAAGAGACCCAGTACTTC. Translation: CASSLLRKRQETQYF.

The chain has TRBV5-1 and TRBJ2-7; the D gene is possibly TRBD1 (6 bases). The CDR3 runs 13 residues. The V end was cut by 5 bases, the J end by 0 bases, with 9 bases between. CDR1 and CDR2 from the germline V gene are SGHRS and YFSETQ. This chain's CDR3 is CASRQGLSYEQYF. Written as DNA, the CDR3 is TGCGCCAGCAGACAGGGCCTCTCCTACGAGCAGTACTTC. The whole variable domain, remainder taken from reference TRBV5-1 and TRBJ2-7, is KAGVTQTPRYLIKTRGQQVTLSCSPISGHRSVSWYQQTPGQGLQFLFEYFSETQRNKGNFPGRFSGRQFSNSRSEMNVSTLELGDSALYLCASRQGLSYEQYFGPGTRLTVT.

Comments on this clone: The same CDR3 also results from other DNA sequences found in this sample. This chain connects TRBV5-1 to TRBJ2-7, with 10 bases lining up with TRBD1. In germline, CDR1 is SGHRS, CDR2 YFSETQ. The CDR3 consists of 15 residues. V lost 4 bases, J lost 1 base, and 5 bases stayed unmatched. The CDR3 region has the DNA TGCGCCAGCAGCCCTCGACAGGGGGCGTCCTACGAGCAGTACTTC. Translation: CASSPRQGASYEQYF.

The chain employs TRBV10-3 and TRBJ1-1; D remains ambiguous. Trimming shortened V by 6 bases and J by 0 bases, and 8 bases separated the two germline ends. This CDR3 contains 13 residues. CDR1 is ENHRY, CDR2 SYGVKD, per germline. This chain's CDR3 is CAISAGMNTEAFF. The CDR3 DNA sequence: TGTGCCATCAGCGCGGGGATGAACACTGAAGCTTTCTTT.

CDR3 amino acids: CASSAYLGQGANEQYF. DNA for the CDR3: TGTGCCAGCAGCGCCTACCTTGGACAGGGGGCGAACGAGCAGTACTTC. The chain links TRBV7-6 to TRBJ2-5; 11 bases are a match to TRBD1. Matching the DNA end better, TRBJ2-7 makes the J call doubtful. CDR3 length: 16 residues. Germline CDR1 and CDR2: SGHVS and FNYEAQ.

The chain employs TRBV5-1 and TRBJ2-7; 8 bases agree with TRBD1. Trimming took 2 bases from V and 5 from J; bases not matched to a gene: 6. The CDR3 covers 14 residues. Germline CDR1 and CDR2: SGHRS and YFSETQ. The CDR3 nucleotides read TGCGCCAGCAGCTTACAGGGGGTGAGCGACGAGCAGTACTTC. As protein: CASSLQGVSDEQYF.

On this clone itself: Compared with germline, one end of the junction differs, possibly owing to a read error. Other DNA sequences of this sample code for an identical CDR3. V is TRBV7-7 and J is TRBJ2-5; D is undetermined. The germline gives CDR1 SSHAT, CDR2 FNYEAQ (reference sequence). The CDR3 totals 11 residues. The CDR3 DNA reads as TGCGCCAGCAGCACAATGGAGACCCAGTACTTC. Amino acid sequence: CASSTMETQYF.

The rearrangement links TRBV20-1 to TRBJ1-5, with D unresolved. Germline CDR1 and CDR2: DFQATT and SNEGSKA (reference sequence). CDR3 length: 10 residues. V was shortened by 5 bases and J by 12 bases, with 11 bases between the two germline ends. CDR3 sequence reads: CSAPSRVQHF. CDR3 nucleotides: TGCAGTGCTCCCAGCCGGGTCCAGCATTTT.

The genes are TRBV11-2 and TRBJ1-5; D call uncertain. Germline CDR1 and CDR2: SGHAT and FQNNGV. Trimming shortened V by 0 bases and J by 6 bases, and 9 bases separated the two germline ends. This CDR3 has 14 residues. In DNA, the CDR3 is TGTGCCAGCAGCTTAGATTCGGGGTTTCAGCCCCAGCATTTT. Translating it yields CASSLDSGFQPQHF.

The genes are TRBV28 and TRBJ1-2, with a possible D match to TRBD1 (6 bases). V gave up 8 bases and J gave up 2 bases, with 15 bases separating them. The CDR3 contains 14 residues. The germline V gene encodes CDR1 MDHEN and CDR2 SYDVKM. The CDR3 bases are TGTGCCAGCTGCCAGGGGCAGGGAAACTATGGCTACACCTTC. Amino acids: CASCQGQGNYGYTF.

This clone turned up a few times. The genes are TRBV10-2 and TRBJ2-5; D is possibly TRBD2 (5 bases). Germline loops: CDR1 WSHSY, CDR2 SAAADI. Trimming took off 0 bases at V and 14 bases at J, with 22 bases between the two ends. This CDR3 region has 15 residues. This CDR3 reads CASSESSGAFRTIYF. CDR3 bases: TGCGCCAGCAGTGAGTCGAGCGGAGCCTTTCGTACCATCTACTTC.

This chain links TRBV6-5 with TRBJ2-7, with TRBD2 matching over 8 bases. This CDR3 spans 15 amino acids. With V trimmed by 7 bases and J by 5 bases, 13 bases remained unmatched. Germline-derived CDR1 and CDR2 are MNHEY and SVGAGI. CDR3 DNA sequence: TGTGCCAGCACCCCCCTCGGGGGGGGAGAGGACGAGCAGTACTTC. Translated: CASTPLGGGEDEQYF.

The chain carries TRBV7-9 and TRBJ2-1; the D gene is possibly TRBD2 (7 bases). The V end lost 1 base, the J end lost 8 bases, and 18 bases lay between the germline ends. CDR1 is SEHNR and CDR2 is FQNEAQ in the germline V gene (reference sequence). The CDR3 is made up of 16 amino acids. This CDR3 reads CASSLVGGLESDEQFF. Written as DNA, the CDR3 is TGTGCCAGCAGCTTAGTGGGGGGGCTTGAGTCGGATGAGCAGTTCTTC.

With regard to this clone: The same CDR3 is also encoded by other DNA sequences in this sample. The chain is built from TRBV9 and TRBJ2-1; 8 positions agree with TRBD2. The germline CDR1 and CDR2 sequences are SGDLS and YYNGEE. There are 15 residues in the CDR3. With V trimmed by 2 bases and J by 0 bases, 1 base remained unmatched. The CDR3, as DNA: TGTGCCAGCAGCGTCGGGGGGGGCTCCTACAATGAGCAGTTCTTC. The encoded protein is CASSVGGGSYNEQFF.

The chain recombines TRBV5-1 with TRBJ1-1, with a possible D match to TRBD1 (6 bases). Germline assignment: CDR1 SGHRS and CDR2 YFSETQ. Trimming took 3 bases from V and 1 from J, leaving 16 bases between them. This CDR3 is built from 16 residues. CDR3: CASSWGQGLANTEAFF. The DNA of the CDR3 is TGCGCCAGCAGCTGGGGGCAGGGGCTGGCGAACACTGAAGCTTTCTTT.

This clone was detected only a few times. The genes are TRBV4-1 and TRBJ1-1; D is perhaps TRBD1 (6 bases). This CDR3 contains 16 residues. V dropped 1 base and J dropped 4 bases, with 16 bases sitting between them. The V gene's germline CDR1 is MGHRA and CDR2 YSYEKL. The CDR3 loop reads CASSQAGRGGVTEAFF. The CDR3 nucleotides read TGCGCCAGCAGCCAAGCTGGCAGGGGTGGGGTCACTGAAGCTTTCTTT.

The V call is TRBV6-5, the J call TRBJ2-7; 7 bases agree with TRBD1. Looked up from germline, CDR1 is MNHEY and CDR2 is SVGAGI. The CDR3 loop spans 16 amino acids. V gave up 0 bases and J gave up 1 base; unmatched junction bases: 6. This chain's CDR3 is CASSYSAGQESYEQYF. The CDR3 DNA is TGTGCCAGCAGTTACTCCGCCGGACAGGAATCCTACGAGCAGTACTTC.

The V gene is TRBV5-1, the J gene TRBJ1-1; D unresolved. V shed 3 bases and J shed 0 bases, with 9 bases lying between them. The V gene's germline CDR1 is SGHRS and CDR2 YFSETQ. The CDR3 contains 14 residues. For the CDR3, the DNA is TGCGCCAGCAGCTCGGGAGTGGTGAACACTGAAGCTTTCTTT. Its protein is CASSSGVVNTEAFF.

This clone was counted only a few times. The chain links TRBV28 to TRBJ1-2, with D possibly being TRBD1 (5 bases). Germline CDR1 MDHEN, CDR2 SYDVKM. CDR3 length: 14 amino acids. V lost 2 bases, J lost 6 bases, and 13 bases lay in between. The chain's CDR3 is CASSLGSRVNGYTF. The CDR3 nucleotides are TGTGCCAGCAGTTTAGGTTCCAGGGTGAATGGCTACACCTTC.

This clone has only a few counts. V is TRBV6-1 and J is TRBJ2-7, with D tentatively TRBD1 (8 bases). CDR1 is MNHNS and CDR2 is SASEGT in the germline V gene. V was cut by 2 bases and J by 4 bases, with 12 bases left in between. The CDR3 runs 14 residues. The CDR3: CASSEHRGGYEQYF. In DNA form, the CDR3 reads TGTGCCAGCAGTGAACACAGGGGGGGATACGAGCAGTACTTC.

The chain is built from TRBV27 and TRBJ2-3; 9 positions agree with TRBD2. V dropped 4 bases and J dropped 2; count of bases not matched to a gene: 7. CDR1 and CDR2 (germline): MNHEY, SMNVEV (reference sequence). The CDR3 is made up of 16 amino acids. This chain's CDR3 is CASSSIGTSLTDTQYF. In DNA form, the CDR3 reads TGTGCCAGCAGTTCGATTGGGACTAGCCTCACAGATACGCAGTATTTT.

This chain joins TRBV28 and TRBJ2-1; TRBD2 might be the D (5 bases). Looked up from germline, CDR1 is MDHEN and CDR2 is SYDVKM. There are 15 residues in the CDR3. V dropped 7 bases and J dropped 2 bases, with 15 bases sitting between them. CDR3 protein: CASTPMTTTYNEQFF. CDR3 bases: TGTGCCAGCACCCCCATGACTACTACCTACAATGAGCAGTTCTTC.

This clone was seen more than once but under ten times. The chain's CDR3 is CASSKGQGRWTDTQYF. CDR3 coding DNA: TGTGCCAGTAGTAAAGGACAGGGCCGGTGGACAGATACGCAGTATTTT. The chain is built from TRBV19 and TRBJ2-3, with TRBD1 identical over 8 bases. Germline assignment: CDR1 LNHDA and CDR2 SQIVND (reference sequence). The V gene end was trimmed by 4 bases and the J gene end by 3 bases; junction bases not matched to a gene: 9. The CDR3 loop spans 16 amino acids.

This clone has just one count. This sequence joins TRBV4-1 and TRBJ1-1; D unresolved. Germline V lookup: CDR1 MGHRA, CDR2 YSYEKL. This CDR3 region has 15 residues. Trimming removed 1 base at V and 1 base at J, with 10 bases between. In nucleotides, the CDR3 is TGCGCCAGCAGCCAAGGTTACTTTCCGAACACTGAAGCTTTCTTT. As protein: CASSQGYFPNTEAFF.

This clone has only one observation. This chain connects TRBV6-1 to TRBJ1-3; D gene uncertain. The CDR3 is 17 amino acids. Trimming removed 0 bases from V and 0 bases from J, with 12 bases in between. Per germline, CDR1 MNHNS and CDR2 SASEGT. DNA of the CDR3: TGTGCCAGCAGTGAAGCTCCCATACAGTACTCTGGAAACACCATATATTTT. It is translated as CASSEAPIQYSGNTIYF.

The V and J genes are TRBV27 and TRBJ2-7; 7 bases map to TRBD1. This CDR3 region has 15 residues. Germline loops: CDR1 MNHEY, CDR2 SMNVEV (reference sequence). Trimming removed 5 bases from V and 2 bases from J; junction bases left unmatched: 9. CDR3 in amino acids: CASSIPDRAPYEQYF. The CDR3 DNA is TGTGCCAGCAGTATTCCCGACAGGGCCCCCTACGAGCAGTACTTC.

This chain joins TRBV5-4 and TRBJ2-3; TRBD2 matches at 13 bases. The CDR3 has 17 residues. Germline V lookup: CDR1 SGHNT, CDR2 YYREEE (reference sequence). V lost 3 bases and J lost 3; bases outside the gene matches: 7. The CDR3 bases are TGTGCCAGCAGCTCCTTGACTAGCGGGGGGAGTACAGATACGCAGTATTTT. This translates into CASSSLTSGGSTDTQYF.